Sequencing of this T cell receptor beta chain was carried out in a study of T cell repertoires in cytomegalovirus infection. About the research overall: Public TCR beta signatures provided an indication of both CMV infection and a matching HLA type.

Study outcomes and limitations: Summed frequency of public TCR beta families distinguished CMV carriers with the relevant HLA. Ex vivo, HLA-C-restricted CMV-specific TCR beta clonotypes prevailed over the rest of the response.

From germline, CDR1 is WSHSY and CDR2 SAAADI. V was shortened by 9 bases and J by 0 bases, with 15 bases between the two germline ends. The CDR3 consists of 14 residues. Details on this clonotype: What it recognizes is unknown.

A single record per CDR3 protein comes from TCRdb applying MiXCR to the reads. The sample includes under 200,000 distinct CDR3 sequences, 28% of them seen just once. V is TRBV10-2 and J is TRBJ2-7; tentatively, D is TRBD1 or TRBD2 (5 bases each). Sequenced input: PBMCs. The source of this sequence is a human donor in good health (CMV status not recorded). Some clones in this sample may be carry-over from other donors' samples. CDR3 region: CARTSGASSYEQYF. CDR3 nucleotide sequence: TGCGCCAGGACCTCCGGGGCCAGCTCCTACGAGCAGTACTTC.